The 25 T cell receptor beta chains presented below share a single source sample, sequenced in a study of blood T cells in healthy people across ages. Alongside a J-beta primer mix, a sample-barcoded 5' primer served in a second PCR lasting roughly 6 to 11 cycles. Using its own MiXCR run on the 5' RACE reads, TCRdb lists one record per CDR3 protein. The table lists roughly 680,000 distinct CDR3 sequences, over 40% of them singletons. The sample was blood. These receptors were taken from a woman aged 80 or over in good health.

On this clonotype itself: A read error may produce the germline difference seen at one junction end. The chain has TRBV20-1 and TRBJ2-5, with 7 bases fitting TRBD2. The V gene's germline CDR1 is DFQATT and CDR2 SNEGSKA (reference sequence). This CDR3 has 14 amino acids. CDR3 residues: CSAPAGLTQGTQYF. The CDR3 DNA reads TGCAGTGCGCCCGCGGGACTAACGCAAGGGACCCAGTACTTC.

This chain uses TRBV12-3 or TRBV12-4 with TRBJ1-5, with 7 positions matching TRBD1. This CDR3 has 16 residues. V gave up 2 bases and J gave up 4 bases; unmatched junction bases: 8. In DNA form, the CDR3 reads TGTGCCAGCAGTTTAACACAGGGGCGTAGTAATCAGCCCCAGCATTTT. Its translation is CASSLTQGRSNQPQHF.

The CDR3 region has the DNA TGCAGTGCTAGAGGAGAAGACGAGCTTTCCTACGAGCAGTACTTC. Protein sequence: CSARGEDELSYEQYF. The V call is TRBV20-1, the J call TRBJ2-7, with D hard to call. Germline assignment: CDR1 DFQATT and CDR2 SNEGSKA (reference sequence). The CDR3 has 15 residues. With 1 base removed from V and 1 base from J, the gap between germline ends came to 14 bases.

This clonotype was found a few times. The chain is built from TRBV12-3 or TRBV12-4 and TRBJ2-2; 10 bases align to TRBD2. CDR3 length: 15 amino acids. The ends lost 5 bases at V and 4 bases at J; junction bases unmatched: 4. CDR3 DNA sequence: TGTGCCAGCAGTAGCGGACTAGCGGTCACCGGGGAGCTGTTTTTT. It yields the protein CASSSGLAVTGELFF.

CDR3 in DNA: TGTGCCAGCACCAAAGCAGGAGGGGGCGCCTACACCGGGGAGCTGTTTTTT. Translating gives CASTKAGGGAYTGELFF. The chain has TRBV6-2 or TRBV6-3 and TRBJ2-2; TRBD1 is a possible D gene (7 bases). V was shortened by 7 bases and J by 3 bases, with 21 bases between the two germline ends. In germline, CDR1 is MNHEY, CDR2 SVGEGT. There are 17 residues in the CDR3.

The rearrangement joins TRBV20-1 to TRBJ2-1; D remains unclear. Looked up from germline, CDR1 is DFQATT and CDR2 is SNEGSKA (reference sequence). The CDR3 is 10 amino acids. V was pared by 7 bases and J by 8 bases, with 9 bases between. The CDR3 DNA reads as TGCAGTGTGGTCCGGCATGAGCAGTTCTTC. Protein: CSVVRHEQFF.

This clonotype was picked up a small number of times. The rearrangement uses TRBV19 and TRBJ2-1; D call uncertain. Germline CDR1 is LNHDA and CDR2 is SQIVND (reference sequence). Trimming took 3 bases from V and 1 from J, leaving 7 bases between them. The CDR3 consists of 14 residues. The CDR3 DNA follows: TGTGCCAGTAGTATGTCAGTTTCCTACAATGAGCAGTTCTTC. This encodes CASSMSVSYNEQFF. The whole variable domain, remainder taken from reference TRBV19 and TRBJ2-1, is DGGITQSPKYLFRKEGQNVTLSCEQNLNHDAMYWYRQDPGQGLRLIYYSQIVNDFQKGDIAEGYSVSREKKESFPLTVTSAQKNPTAFYLCASSMSVSYNEQFFGPGTRLTVL.

This clonotype was counted at least ten times. The junction departs from germline at one end; a sequencing error may be responsible. The chain links TRBV2 to TRBJ1-5, with TRBD1 matching 7 bases. Germline V lookup: CDR1 SNHLY, CDR2 FYNNEI. The CDR3 is 14 residues long. The CDR3 sequence: CASSEDRADQPQHF. The DNA for the CDR3 is TGTGCCAGCAGCGAAGACAGGGCCGACCAGCCCCAGCATTTT.

This clonotype has a count of ten or more. The chain joins TRBV6-5 to TRBJ1-6; D call uncertain. V was clipped by 2 bases and J by 9 bases, with 23 bases between them. The CDR3 runs 18 residues. From germline, CDR1 is MNHEY and CDR2 SVGAGI. As DNA, the CDR3 is TGTGCCAGCAGTTACCCTTTATGGCGGGGTCATATTAGTTCACCCCTCCACTTT. It yields the protein CASSYPLWRGHISSPLHF.

The chain links TRBV20-1 to TRBJ1-1, with D unresolved. Trimming removed 5 bases from V and 0 bases from J, with 13 bases in between. The germline V gene encodes CDR1 DFQATT and CDR2 SNEGSKA (reference sequence). CDR3 length: 14 residues. The chain's CDR3 is CSAGVHSLNTEAFF. In DNA, the CDR3 is TGCAGTGCTGGAGTCCACAGTCTGAACACTGAAGCTTTCTTT.

The sample holds a few counts of this clonotype. A junction end diverges from the germline sequence, so it may reflect a read error. The J gene is TRBJ2-2, the V gene TRBV20-1, with TRBD1 identical over 10 bases. The CDR3 has 15 amino acids. Germline V gene lookup returns CDR1 DFQATT and CDR2 SNEGSKA (reference sequence). The CDR3 is CSARDWDRGAGELFF. CDR3 coding DNA: TGCAGTGCTAGAGATTGGGACAGGGGAGCCGGGGAGCTTTTTTTT.

The sample holds many counts of this clonotype. The chain has TRBV4-1 and TRBJ2-5; 7 nucleotides align to TRBD1. The CDR3 loop spans 15 amino acids. The trim removed 2 bases at V and 1 base at J, leaving 4 bases unmatched. Germline V gene data show CDR1 as MGHRA and CDR2 as YSYEKL. This chain's CDR3 is CASSQMGQLQETQYF. CDR3 DNA: TGCGCCAGCAGCCAAATGGGACAGCTCCAAGAGACCCAGTACTTC.

This clonotype has at least ten counts. The V call is TRBV28, the J call TRBJ2-5; weak D call: TRBD2 (7 bases). The CDR3 consists of 13 residues. Trimming stripped 7 bases from V and 5 bases from J, with 14 bases between. The germline V gene encodes CDR1 MDHEN and CDR2 SYDVKM. The CDR3 is CASNGGAPETQYF. CDR3 nucleotides: TGTGCCAGCAATGGGGGGGCGCCGGAGACCCAGTACTTC.

This clonotype was observed at least ten times. V is TRBV18 and J is TRBJ2-1; no firm D call. The V gene lost 3 bases and the J gene lost 8 bases, with 14 bases spanning the gap. Germline V gene sequence: CDR1 KGHSH, CDR2 LQKENI. The CDR3 contains 14 residues. CDR3 amino acids: CASSPQTASDEQFF. In DNA, the CDR3 is TGTGCCAGCTCACCTCAGACCGCAAGCGATGAGCAGTTCTTC.

The DNA of the CDR3 is TGTGCCAGCAACCTAGCGGGGGGCCGGGAGCTGTTTTTT. This translates into CASNLAGGRELFF. The chain has TRBV7-2 and TRBJ2-2; 11 bases line up with TRBD2. This CDR3 spans 13 amino acids. From germline, CDR1 is SGHTA and CDR2 FQGNSA. Trimming at V came to 7 bases and at J to 9 bases, leaving 4 bases not matched to a gene.

This rearrangement joins TRBV10-3 to TRBJ2-1; D is perhaps TRBD1 or TRBD2 (5 bases each). Trimming left V 7 bases short and J 8 bases short, with 18 bases between. Germline CDR1 and CDR2: ENHRY and SYGVKD. The CDR3 is made up of 14 amino acids. CDR3 residues: CAITRDGIIDEQFF. In DNA, the CDR3 is TGTGCCATCACCCGGGACGGCATTATCGATGAGCAGTTCTTC.

As concerns this clonotype: Given a much more abundant clone one base away, this may be a read error. The J gene is TRBJ2-1, the V gene TRBV6-5; D remains ambiguous. The end of the DNA fits TRBJ2-7 better, so the J call may be wrong. This CDR3 is built from 15 residues. The germline V gene encodes CDR1 MNHEY and CDR2 SVGAGI. The CDR3 region is CASKTSWSPYNEQYF. The DNA for the CDR3 is TGTGCCAGCAAGACGAGCTGGAGCCCCTACAATGAGCAGTACTTC.

V usage is TRBV20-1 and J usage is TRBJ1-5, with D perhaps matching TRBD1 (6 bases). In germline, CDR1 is DFQATT, CDR2 SNEGSKA (reference sequence). This CDR3 has 15 amino acids. V was clipped by 3 bases and J by 9 bases, with 21 bases between them. In DNA, the CDR3 is TGCAGTGCTAGGGCCTCGCAGGGGCGACAATCGCCCCAGCATTTT. It is translated as CSARASQGRQSPQHF.

The chain carries TRBV7-8 and TRBJ2-2; D not resolved. CDR1 is SGHVS, CDR2 FQNEAQ, per germline. The CDR3 runs 17 residues. Trimming stripped 6 bases from V and 0 bases from J, with 17 bases between. CDR3 loop: CASSPGRSGTNTGELFF. The CDR3 bases are TGTGCCAGCAGTCCTGGCCGATCAGGAACGAACACCGGGGAGCTGTTTTTT.

This clonotype was picked up a small number of times. The gene calls are TRBV27 and TRBJ2-1, with TRBD2 identical over 7 bases. The length of the CDR3 is 16 residues. Germline V gene data show CDR1 as MNHEY and CDR2 as SMNVEV (reference sequence). V gave up 3 bases and J gave up 3 bases; unmatched junction bases: 8. CDR3 nucleotide sequence: TGTGCCAGCAGTTTTCGAAAGCGGGGTTTCTACAATGAGCAGTTCTTC. This translates into CASSFRKRGFYNEQFF.

A few counts support this clonotype. The gene calls are TRBV5-1 and TRBJ2-5; the match to TRBD1 covers 8 bases. The CDR3 covers 15 residues. Losses at the gene ends were 4 bases for V and 1 base for J; bases not matched to a gene: 6. Germline V lookup: CDR1 SGHRS, CDR2 YFSETQ. The CDR3 bases are TGCGCCAGCAGCCCAAATACAGGGGGCCAAGAGACCCAGTACTTC. Its translation: CASSPNTGGQETQYF.

DNA for the CDR3: TGTGCCAGCGAGCTTAGAGAGACTAGCACAGATACGCAGTATTTT. It codes for CASELRETSTDTQYF. This rearrangement joins TRBV7-9 to TRBJ2-3; D gene uncertain. Germline assignment: CDR1 SEHNR and CDR2 FQNEAQ (reference sequence). The V end lost 8 bases, the J end lost 0 bases, and 15 bases lay between the germline ends. The CDR3 has 15 amino acids.

This clonotype was counted a few times. A much larger clone differs by one base, so this may be a read error. This chain joins TRBV27 and TRBJ2-7, with D tentatively TRBD2 (5 bases). Gene TRBJ2-5 matches the end of the DNA better, so the J call may be wrong. The CDR3 extends over 13 amino acids. Looked up from germline, CDR1 is MNHEY and CDR2 is SMNVEV (reference sequence). CDR3 residues: CASGSPDGGTQYF. CDR3 DNA sequence: TGTGCCAGCGGTTCACCGGACGGAGGGACCCAGTACTTC.

The CDR3 DNA follows: TGTGCCAGCAGCTTAGGAGGTAGGACTTACACTGAAGCTTTCTTT. It encodes CASSLGGRTYTEAFF. V usage is TRBV7-2 and J usage is TRBJ1-1; D remains unclear. Germline V CDR1 and CDR2: SGHTA, FQGNSA. V lost 1 base to trimming and J lost 3 bases, with 12 bases between them. This CDR3 has 15 amino acids.

This clonotype appeared many times. The chain recombines TRBV12-3 or TRBV12-4 with TRBJ2-3, with D possibly called TRBD1 or TRBD2 (5 bases each). This CDR3 spans 14 amino acids. Trimming cost V 4 bases and J 4 bases, with 12 bases left between them. The CDR3 DNA follows: TGTGCCAGCAGTTCCCCCGGGGCCCCAGATACGCAGTATTTT. The encoded protein is CASSSPGAPDTQYF.